This T cell receptor beta chain was sequenced for a study of T cells in Graves' hyperthyroidism and ophthalmopathy (dated by TCRdb to about 2019). About the full investigation: Peripheral blood was sampled at the time of initial diagnosis, prior to any treatment. To identify distinguishing TCR V-J signatures, a discovery cohort of around 98 patients was used, comprising 43 with Graves' ophthalmopathy and 57 with stable Graves' hyperthyroidism. Prospective prediction of ophthalmopathy was tested in an independent validation cohort consisting of under 20 hyperthyroidism patients and approximately 16 patients who later progressed to ophthalmopathy. The roughly 100 discovery patients were randomly divided into training and test sets at a 7:3 ratio. Thyroid tissue and blood T-cell repertoires from roughly six Graves' hyperthyroidism patients were also compared in the study. Once sampling was done, hyperthyroidism patients were given methimazole at a starting dose of 30 mg daily, whereas ophthalmopathy patients were given high-dose intravenous methylprednisolone. According to the paper, TCR Vbeta CDR3 sequencing was carried out on about 140 peripheral blood samples, which came from around 43 ophthalmopathy, some 73 hyperthyroidism and around 17 progressor patients.

Graves' hyperthyroidism was defined as stable when no progression to ophthalmopathy occurred over 18 months of follow-up. Hyperthyroidism patients were aged 18 to 65 years and newly diagnosed, with disease duration of less than 2 months. Patients with uncontrolled infections, other autoimmune diseases, pregnancy or lactation were excluded. Diagnoses were based on clinical symptoms, serum thyroxine and TRAb, thyroid ultrasound and orbital computed tomography. Ficoll-Paque density gradient centrifugation was used to isolate PBMCs from 10 ml of fresh peripheral blood. Total RNA was extracted using Trizol reagent, and RNA quality was assessed on an Agilent 2100 Bioanalyzer. This clonotype was counted only a few times. Its binding antigen is unknown. Per-nucleotide qualities are absent, and no much larger clonotype sits a single base away. CDR3 length: 15 amino acids, cysteine to phenylalanine. Solely the CDR3 DNA is kept, with 45 bases framed from the first base. The germline V gene (reference sequence) provides CDR1 GTSNPN and CDR2 SVGIG. The trim is 2 bases for V and 6 bases for J, with a gap of 16 bases between the germline ends.

Study-wide conclusions, independent of this receptor: Ophthalmopathy was separated from stable hyperthyroidism by a 13 V-J signature model, with around 90% sensitivity and about 81% specificity obtained in cross-validation and 80%/75% obtained in testing. Sample size was not statistically predetermined, and investigators were not blinded to group allocation. During validation, the model predicted progression to ophthalmopathy a median of about 6.5 months ahead of onset, with 60% to 71% sensitivity and around 73% specificity. Most expanded thyroid clonotypes (frequency above 0.001) were also detected in blood, a finding suggesting that blood repertoires may reflect thyroid immune responses.

TCR beta CDR3 regions were amplified from RNA transcripts. The first round of RT-PCR for the TCR CDR3 was performed with the HTBI primer set and the Qiagen OneStep RT-PCR kit. A second multiplex PCR round built the libraries, followed by size selection and purification. The libraries were sequenced on an Illumina HiSeq2000 using paired-end 100 bp reads. The study's own analysis went as follows. SOAPnuke was used to process the raw data, removing reads that contained adapters or uncalled bases, had a mean Phred below 15, or lacked an exact match to the constant primer or identifier. High-quality paired reads were merged with COPE v1.2.5, and unique nucleotide sequences were defined as clonotypes. MiTCR v1.1 was used to align clonotypes to the IMGT TRBV, TRBD and TRBJ reference segments. Analysis was restricted to V-J combinations with a frequency above 0.0001, which covered about 99% of repertoires. The TCS score was defined as F50 (clonal expansion) divided by E x V (chaos), with BLOSUM62-based TCRdist calculated between CDR3 peptides within each V-J. Welch's t-statistics and random forest reduced 450 to 600 V-J features to 10 to 15, which were used in a naive Bayes classifier (R e1071). TCRdb's own reprocessing of the public reads used fastp at Q25 and MiXCR and kept productive beta chains. Each CDR3 protein gets just one entry, which takes the most common genes and DNA from the rows behind it. The V and J calls here are based on TCRdb, not the publication. This sample gives roughly 700,000 distinct CDR3 sequences in total; roughly 17% of them show up just once. In total, the top ten clones hold around 15% of the sample.

The TCR was taken from a man aged 50 to 59 with Graves' hyperthyroidism. The specimen sequenced was blood. The rearranged segments are TRBV30 and TRBJ2-2, with the D call perhaps TRBD1 or TRBD2, each one matching 5 bases. The CDR3 reads as follows: CAWSQVFLGAGELFF. The sequenced DNA: TGTGCCTGGAGTCAGGTTTTCTTGGGGGCCGGGGAGCTGTTTTTT.